A selection of T cell receptor beta chains follows, all from one sample in a study of cytomegalovirus exposure and HLA in healthy donors. Assay: immunoSEQ multiplex PCR; the TCRdb copy retains only in-frame clones and omits some. The data hold 150,000 or so clones, with approximately 80% observed a single time. The sequenced sample was PBMCs. The origin of the receptors is a woman in her forties in good health and CMV-seronegative. Both conserved end residues are part of each CDR3. Each record gives: D gene, J gene, clone size, V gene, CDR3 protein, CDR3 DNA. The D gene is left open where the match is weak. Clone size is shown for a subset of rows, as once, few, many or a class of expanded clone.

TRBD2 TRBJ2-7 . TRBV30 CAGRTSGLYEQYF TGTGCTGGTAGGACTAGCGGGTTATACGAGCAGTACTTC
TRBD1 TRBJ2-2 . TRBV19 CASRARGLGTGELFF TGTGCCAGTAGGGCCAGGGGGCTAGGAACCGGGGAGCTGTTTTTT
TRBD1 TRBJ1-4 . TRBV6-5 CASSRTGEVEKLFF TGTGCCAGCAGCAGGACAGGGGAGGTTGAAAAACTGTTTTTT
TRBD2 TRBJ2-1 . TRBV5-6 CASSIYSGNDNEQFF TGTGCCAGCAGCATCTATAGCGGGAATGACAATGAGCAGTTCTTC
. TRBJ1-3 . TRBV7-2 CASSSSNSGNTIYF TGTGCCAGCAGCTCTAGTAACTCTGGAAACACCATATATTTT
. TRBJ2-2 . TRBV5-6 CASSLPGANTGELFF TGTGCCAGCAGCCTGCCGGGGGCGAACACCGGGGAGCTGTTTTTT
. TRBJ2-1 . TRBV6-5 CASSSVHEQFF TGTGCCAGCAGTTCGGTTCATGAGCAGTTCTTC
TRBD2 TRBJ2-3 . TRBV19 CASSPGREDTQYF TGTGCCAGTAGCCCAGGGAGGGAAGATACGCAGTATTTT
TRBD1 TRBJ1-3 few TRBV25-1 CASSVEQGVSGNTIYF TGTGCCAGCAGTGTCGAACAGGGGGTTTCGGGAAACACCATATATTTT
TRBD2 TRBJ2-5 . TRBV7-2 CASSPNWGGNQETQYF TGTGCCAGCAGCCCCAACTGGGGGGGTAACCAAGAGACCCAGTACTTC
TRBD1 TRBJ1-2 . TRBV7-2 CASSAGTGFGYTF TGTGCCAGCAGCGCCGGGACAGGGTTTGGCTACACCTTC
. TRBJ1-2 few TRBV7-9 CASSLGSTLYGYTF TGTGCCAGCAGCTTGGGCTCCACGCTCTATGGCTACACCTTC
. TRBJ1-1 . TRBV2 CASSTRGNTEAFF TGTGCCAGCAGTACCAGGGGGAACACTGAAGCTTTCTTT
. TRBJ2-5 few TRBV5-1 CASTFTQGLETQYF TGCGCCAGCACCTTCACCCAGGGACTAGAGACCCAGTACTTC
. TRBJ1-6 . TRBV7-9 CASSKEGGFNSPLHF TGTGCCAGCAGCAAAGAAGGGGGTTTCAATTCACCCCTCCACTTT
TRBD2 TRBJ2-5 . TRBV18 CASSPELAGGFGETQYF TGTGCCAGCTCACCCGAACTAGCGGGAGGATTCGGAGAGACCCAGTACTTC
TRBD1 TRBJ1-2 . TRBV19 CASSIARVTGEHYGYTF TGTGCCAGTAGTATAGCCCGGGTGACAGGGGAGCACTATGGCTACACCTTC
TRBD1 TRBJ1-6 . TRBV18 CASSPQGQYNSPLHF TGTGCCAGCTCACCCCAGGGACAGTATAATTCACCCCTCCACTTT
TRBD1 TRBJ2-1 . TRBV28 CASRPGQGSFEQFF TGTGCCAGCAGGCCGGGACAGGGGAGTTTTGAGCAGTTCTTC
. TRBJ2-1 . TRBV6-5 CASSRLGEQFF TGTGCCAGCAGTCGCCTCGGTGAGCAGTTCTTC
. TRBJ2-3 . TRBV13 CASSLTQVATYRTDTQYF TGTGCCAGCAGCTTAACCCAAGTAGCGACGTATCGCACAGATACGCAGTATTTT
TRBD2 TRBJ2-2 . TRBV2 CASSEAAGGLGELFF TGTGCCAGCAGTGAAGCGGCCGGGGGGTTAGGGGAGCTGTTTTTT
TRBD2 TRBJ2-7 . TRBV7-6 CASSPSGLAGRNSYEQYF TGTGCCAGCAGCCCCTCTGGACTAGCGGGGCGTAACTCCTACGAGCAGTACTTC
. TRBJ2-1 . TRBV27 CASSFLDSNGQFF TGTGCCAGCAGTTTCTTAGACTCCAATGGGCAGTTCTTC
. TRBJ2-7 few TRBV29-1 CSVATYEQYF TGCAGCGTTGCTACCTACGAGCAGTACTTC
. TRBJ1-3 . TRBV2 CASSEGGVTGNTIYF TGTGCCAGCAGTGAGGGGGGTGTGACTGGAAACACCATATATTTT
. TRBJ1-1 once TRBV6-6 CASTQGGTEAFF TGTGCCAGCACACAGGGAGGGACTGAAGCTTTCTTT
. TRBJ1-2 few TRBV20-1 CSARESYGYTF TGCAGTGCTAGAGAGAGTTATGGCTACACCTTC
. TRBJ2-1 . TRBV9 CASSVSILRGVVNEQFF TGTGCCAGCAGCGTATCGATATTGCGGGGAGTCGTAAATGAGCAGTTCTTC
TRBD2 TRBJ2-1 . TRBV2 CASRPRTSGNYNEQFF TGTGCCAGCAGACCCCGGACTAGCGGGAACTACAATGAACAGTTCTTC
TRBD2 TRBJ2-7 . TRBV7-6 CASSLNAGVEQYF TGTGCCAGCAGCTTAAACGCGGGGGTCGAGCAGTACTTC
. TRBJ1-2 . TRBV28 CASSLLFRSTNYGYTF TGTGCCAGCAGTTTACTATTCCGAAGTACTAACTATGGCTACACCTTC
. TRBJ1-2 . TRBV28 CASSQDTEVYGYTF TGTGCCAGCAGTCAGGACACCGAAGTCTATGGCTACACCTTC
. TRBJ2-7 . TRBV4-3 CASSPRMGYEQYF TGCGCCAGCAGCCCCCGCATGGGCTACGAGCAGTACTTC
. TRBJ1-2 once TRBV7-3 CASSLEPSGGAYGYTF TGTGCCAGCAGCTTAGAGCCCAGCGGGGGCGCGTATGGCTACACCTTC
. TRBJ1-4 . TRBV5-1 CASSFSVENEKLFF TGCGCCAGCAGCTTCTCGGTGGAGAATGAAAAACTGTTTTTT
. TRBJ1-2 . TRBV19 CASTDQGGVGNYGYTF TGTGCCAGTACCGATCAGGGTGGCGTTGGTAACTATGGCTACACCTTC
. TRBJ2-7 . TRBV6-9 CASSYSRESYEQYF TGTGCCAGCAGTTATTCCCGAGAAAGCTACGAGCAGTACTTC
TRBD1 TRBJ1-6 . TRBV6-5 CASSFTGELGNSPLHF TGTGCCAGCAGTTTTACAGGGGAGTTGGGGAATTCACCCCTCCACTTT
TRBD1 TRBJ2-7 few TRBV5-4 CASSLRTGLLSYEQYF TGTGCCAGCAGCTTACGGACAGGATTACTATCCTACGAGCAGTACTTC